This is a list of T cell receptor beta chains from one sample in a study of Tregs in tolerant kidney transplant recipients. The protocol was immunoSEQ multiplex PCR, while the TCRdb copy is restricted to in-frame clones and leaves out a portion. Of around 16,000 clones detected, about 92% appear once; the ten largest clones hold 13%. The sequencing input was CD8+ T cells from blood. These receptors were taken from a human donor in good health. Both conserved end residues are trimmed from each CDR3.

CDR3 protein: ASSIDQTKYEAF
CDR3 length: 12
V gene: TRBV19
J gene: TRBJ1-1

CDR3 protein: ASSYHTEAF
CDR3 length: 9
V gene: TRBV6-6
J gene: TRBJ1-1

CDR3 protein: ASSLIPYEQY
CDR3 length: 10
V gene: TRBV5-1
J gene: TRBJ2-7

CDR3 protein: ASRLAGATSGANVLT
CDR3 length: 15
V gene: TRBV5-1
J gene: TRBJ2-6

CDR3 protein: ASSPATGLSAADTQY
CDR3 length: 15
V gene: TRBV7-9
J gene: TRBJ2-3

CDR3 protein: ASSPRSTGSDTGELF
CDR3 length: 15
V gene: TRBV2
J gene: TRBJ2-2

CDR3 protein: ASSFGRETQY
CDR3 length: 10
V gene: TRBV11-2
J gene: TRBJ2-5

CDR3 protein: SVRKYRRANTGELF
CDR3 length: 14
V gene: TRBV29-1
J gene: TRBJ2-2

CDR3 protein: ASSLWTGGLDNEKLF
CDR3 length: 15
V gene: TRBV5-1
J gene: TRBJ1-4

CDR3 protein: ASSKISTDTQY
CDR3 length: 11
V gene: TRBV6-1
J gene: TRBJ2-3

CDR3 protein: ASSFGSSGGLGEQY
CDR3 length: 14
V gene: TRBV7-6
J gene: TRBJ2-7

CDR3 protein: ASSVGEFQPQH
CDR3 length: 11
V gene: TRBV6-1
J gene: TRBJ1-5

CDR3 protein: SVVWGTGELF
CDR3 length: 10
V gene: TRBV29-1
J gene: TRBJ2-2

CDR3 protein: ASSPRDRGTKEKLF
CDR3 length: 14
V gene: TRBV7-9
J gene: TRBJ1-4

CDR3 protein: ASSPKDSALSTGELF
CDR3 length: 15
V gene: TRBV4-3
J gene: TRBJ2-2

CDR3 protein: ANSLAGTAFHQPQH
CDR3 length: 14
V gene: TRBV19
J gene: TRBJ1-5

CDR3 protein: ASSQVGGVRAWEQY
CDR3 length: 14
V gene: TRBV4-1
J gene: TRBJ2-7

CDR3 protein: ASSTVGANYGYT
CDR3 length: 12
V gene: TRBV27
J gene: TRBJ1-2

CDR3 protein: ASSLTPLAGGDVEQF
CDR3 length: 15
V gene: TRBV7-3
J gene: TRBJ2-1

CDR3 protein: ASSEQAVDEQY
CDR3 length: 11
V gene: TRBV5-1
J gene: TRBJ2-7

CDR3 protein: AWSPGPPNYGYT
CDR3 length: 12
V gene: TRBV30
J gene: TRBJ1-2

CDR3 protein: ASSPWDRGEKLF
CDR3 length: 12
V gene: TRBV7-9
J gene: TRBJ1-4

CDR3 protein: ASSWDRYYGYT
CDR3 length: 11
V gene: TRBV7-3
J gene: TRBJ1-2

CDR3 protein: ASSLPGYWEQY
CDR3 length: 11
V gene: TRBV7-9
J gene: TRBJ2-7

CDR3 protein: ASRQGARDTGELF
CDR3 length: 13
V gene: TRBV7-6
J gene: TRBJ2-2

CDR3 protein: ASSSTSGGLDRETQY
CDR3 length: 15
V gene: TRBV13
J gene: TRBJ2-5

CDR3 protein: ASTPLLLYQETQY
CDR3 length: 13
V gene: TRBV7-2
J gene: TRBJ2-5

CDR3 protein: ASSVGGTEAF
CDR3 length: 10
V gene: TRBV7-2
J gene: TRBJ1-1

CDR3 protein: ASSREPNTEAF
CDR3 length: 11
V gene: TRBV7-9
J gene: TRBJ1-1

CDR3 protein: ASSIGRGRVDTEAF
CDR3 length: 14
V gene: TRBV19
J gene: TRBJ1-1

CDR3 protein: ASSLWGWRPIGNEQF
CDR3 length: 15
V gene: TRBV5-4
J gene: TRBJ2-1

CDR3 protein: ASSSGLRTDTLY
CDR3 length: 12
V gene: TRBV7-3
J gene: TRBJ2-3

CDR3 protein: ASSLGGGMYNEQF
CDR3 length: 13
V gene: TRBV27
J gene: TRBJ2-1

CDR3 protein: ASSADRGVQPQH
CDR3 length: 12
V gene: TRBV27
J gene: TRBJ1-5

CDR3 protein: ASSYPRGRGYEQY
CDR3 length: 13
V gene: TRBV6-5
J gene: TRBJ2-7

CDR3 protein: ASRVGEKLF
CDR3 length: 9
V gene: TRBV19
J gene: TRBJ1-4

CDR3 protein: ASSLVSTGGQPQH
CDR3 length: 13
V gene: TRBV13
J gene: TRBJ1-5

CDR3 protein: ASSPTAAEGETQY
CDR3 length: 13
V gene: TRBV7-2
J gene: TRBJ2-5

CDR3 protein: ASSQDLDRGSSYNEQF
CDR3 length: 16
V gene: TRBV4-3
J gene: TRBJ2-1

CDR3 protein: ASSATGTYEQY
CDR3 length: 11
V gene: TRBV7-9
J gene: TRBJ2-7

CDR3 protein: ASSLEQGFTHEQY
CDR3 length: 13
V gene: TRBV7-6
J gene: TRBJ2-7

CDR3 protein: ASSPRDRRGGYEQY
CDR3 length: 14
V gene: TRBV7-2
J gene: TRBJ2-7

CDR3 protein: ASSLSPRGGETQY
CDR3 length: 13
V gene: TRBV27
J gene: TRBJ2-5

CDR3 protein: ASRPGLSTDTQY
CDR3 length: 12
V gene: TRBV5-1
J gene: TRBJ2-3

CDR3 protein: ASSPGQRSGWADTQY
CDR3 length: 15
V gene: TRBV27
J gene: TRBJ2-3

CDR3 protein: SVVNSSGTDVYGYT
CDR3 length: 14
V gene: TRBV29-1
J gene: TRBJ1-2

CDR3 protein: ASSILRTGTAGANVLT
CDR3 length: 16
V gene: TRBV13
J gene: TRBJ2-6

CDR3 protein: AWRPDRPKY
CDR3 length: 9
V gene: TRBV30
J gene: TRBJ2-7

CDR3 protein: ASSWVGSGDEQY
CDR3 length: 12
V gene: TRBV5-5
J gene: TRBJ2-7

CDR3 protein: ATSRYKGLTSGNSPLH
CDR3 length: 16
V gene: TRBV15
J gene: TRBJ1-6